This T cell receptor beta chain is from a study of T cells in tuberculosis. Study overall: The T cells targeted glucose monomycolate, a mycobacterial lipid, via CD1B. Notes on the study in general: Selection depended on which cryopreserved specimens were available. Smaller alpha distances in active tuberculosis partly reflected shorter CDR3-alpha lengths.

The CDR3 consists of 14 residues. In germline, CDR1 is SNHLY, CDR2 FYNNEI. Trimming pared 7 bases from V and 0 bases from J, leaving 12 bases between. Turning to this clone: As yet, its antigen is unknown.

The repertoire was sequenced with immunoSEQ multiplex PCR; TCRdb's copy has only in-frame clones and lacks some. The sample records 30,000 to 35,000 clones, about 97% being singletons. The TCR originated in a donor aged 10 to 29 with latent tuberculosis or without tuberculosis infection. Sequencing used PBMCs. V and J are TRBV2 and TRBJ1-2; TRBD1 is a possible D gene (6 bases). The CDR3 DNA is TGTGCCAGCAACCGGGGGGCCTCTAACTATGGCTACACCTTC. This gives the protein CASNRGASNYGYTF.